This T cell receptor (beta chain) emerged from a study of blood T cell repertoires in COVID-19. The overall study: In each case, the material was cDNA or gDNA derived from T cells, B-cell-depleted T cells, or PBMCs.

In the authors' workflow: Reference gene primers were amplified, and this amplification served to estimate nucleated cell counts. Some clones are missing from TCRdb's copy, which holds only in-frame ones; the method was immunoSEQ multiplex PCR. D and trimming come from the DNA, and the V and J calls and clone size come from that table. The sample lists around 400,000 clones; roughly 90% were seen once. Losses at the gene ends were 3 bases for V and 1 base for J; bases not matched to a gene: 4. Germline CDR1 and CDR2: DFQATT and SNEGSKA (reference sequence). The CDR3 covers 15 residues. This chain links TRBV20-1 with TRBJ2-1; TRBD2 agrees at 9 bases. This clonotype was obtained from a woman aged 18-29 years who had been exposed to COVID-19. The sample consisted of PBMCs or T cells enriched from blood (not recorded which). The CDR3 sequence is CSASLLAGSYNEQFF. The DNA of the CDR3 is TGCAGTGCTAGTCTCCTAGCGGGATCCTACAATGAGCAGTTCTTC.